Following are 15 T cell receptor beta chains from one sample sequenced in a study of T cell responses to AZD1222 COVID-19 vaccine. Clones were sequenced by immunoSEQ multiplex PCR, and TCRdb holds only the in-frame ones, with some missing. The sample consists of about 86,000 clones, roughly nine tenths of them appearing once. The input for sequencing was peripheral blood, taken on day 0 of AZD1222 vaccination. The receptors come from an adult in good health.

The chain links TRBV14 to TRBJ2-1; tentatively, D is TRBD1 or TRBD2 (6 bases each). The V end was cut by 2 bases, the J end by 3 bases, with 14 bases between. Germline V lookup: CDR1 SGHDN, CDR2 FVKESK. The CDR3 length is 16 residues. CDR3 protein: CASSQPGAPGYNEQFF. The CDR3 DNA reads TGTGCCAGCAGCCAACCGGGGGCCCCGGGCTACAATGAGCAGTTCTTC.

V and J are TRBV7-6 and TRBJ2-3; TRBD2 agrees at 7 bases. CDR3 length: 16 amino acids. V lost 2 bases, J lost 6 bases, and 11 bases stayed unmatched. Germline assignment: CDR1 SGHVS and CDR2 FNYEAQ. The CDR3 sequence is CASSLFEVGGPDTQYF. CDR3 in DNA: TGTGCCAGCAGCTTATTCGAAGTGGGAGGGCCTGATACGCAGTATTTT.

The chain is built from TRBV7-3 and TRBJ2-6, with no clear D. Germline V CDR1 and CDR2: SGHTA, FQGTGA. Deletions cut 4 bases from V and 2 bases from J, with 12 bases between. CDR3 length equals 16 residues. This chain's CDR3 is CASSSPDTPGANVLTF. Written as DNA, the CDR3 is TGTGCCAGCAGCTCACCCGATACGCCTGGGGCCAACGTCCTGACTTTC.

This clone was seen once. The chain couples TRBV11-2 to TRBJ2-7; no definite D call. Trimming took 4 bases from V and 3 from J, leaving 19 bases between them. The CDR3 loop spans 16 amino acids. CDR1 and CDR2 from the germline V gene are SGHAT and FQNNGV. CDR3 sequence: CASSSPSKGWGYEQYF. CDR3 sequence (DNA): TGTGCCAGCAGCTCCCCCAGCAAGGGTTGGGGCTACGAGCAGTACTTC. The full variable domain, in which reference TRBV11-2 and TRBJ2-7 provide the parts outside the CDR3, is EAGVAQSPRYKIIEKRQSVAFWCNPISGHATLYWYQQILGQGPKLLIQFQNNGVVDDSQLPKDRFSAERLKGVDSTLKIQPAKLEDSAVYLCASSSPSKGWGYEQYFGPGTRLTVT.

V is TRBV5-4 and J is TRBJ2-3; 8 nucleotides align to TRBD1. Germline CDR1 SGHNT, CDR2 YYREEE (reference sequence). V lost 4 bases to trimming and J lost 1 base; unmatched junction nucleotides: 8. The CDR3 spans 16 residues. The CDR3 is CASSPGDRLRTDTQYF. In DNA, the CDR3 is TGTGCCAGCAGCCCGGGGGACAGGCTGCGCACAGATACGCAGTATTTT.

The chain has TRBV28 and TRBJ1-2; no definite D call. The V gene lost 4 bases and the J gene lost 4 bases, with 13 bases spanning the gap. This CDR3 spans 14 amino acids. Germline CDR1 MDHEN, CDR2 SYDVKM. This CDR3 is CASSSPPTSYGYTF. The CDR3 nucleotides read TGTGCCAGCAGTTCTCCACCAACTAGCTATGGCTACACCTTC.

The chain is built from TRBV9 and TRBJ1-1, with TRBD1 as a possible D gene (5 bases). The CDR3 has 17 amino acids. The germline CDR1 and CDR2 sequences are SGDLS and YYNGEE. The V end lost 3 bases, the J end lost 1 base, and 19 bases lay between the germline ends. CDR3 loop: CASSGGEGIRTNTEAFF. CDR3 DNA sequence: TGTGCCAGCAGCGGAGGGGAAGGGATTAGGACGAACACTGAAGCTTTCTTT. Drawing the rest from reference TRBV9 and TRBJ1-1, the complete variable domain is DSGVTQTPKHLITATGQRVTLRCSPRSGDLSVYWYQQSLDQGLQFLIQYYNGEERAKGNILERFSAQQFPDLHSELNLSSLELGDSALYFCASSGGEGIRTNTEAFFGQGTRLTVV.

This rearrangement joins TRBV7-8 to TRBJ2-7; D is ambiguous. Germline values: CDR1 SGHVS, CDR2 FQNEAQ. Trimming cost V 1 base and J 3 bases, with 7 bases left between them. CDR3 length: 13 residues. The CDR3 protein is CASSLGGGYEQYF. CDR3 bases: TGTGCCAGCAGCTTAGGCGGTGGCTACGAGCAGTACTTC.

The chain is built from TRBV19 and TRBJ2-1; 7 bases map to TRBD1. In germline, CDR1 is LNHDA, CDR2 SQIVND (reference sequence). This CDR3 is built from 13 residues. Trimming removed 7 bases from V and 6 bases from J; junction bases left unmatched: 6. CDR3 in amino acids: CASTQTGINEQFF. CDR3 in DNA: TGTGCCAGTACCCAGACAGGGATCAATGAGCAGTTCTTC.

The V gene is TRBV28, the J gene TRBJ2-7; 8 nucleotides agree with TRBD2. CDR3 length: 17 residues. V lost 5 bases, J lost 0 bases, and 12 bases stayed unmatched. Germline CDR1 is MDHEN and CDR2 is SYDVKM. CDR3 DNA: TGTGCCAGCAGTCCGGCAAGAGTAGCGGGGAGCTCCTACGAGCAGTACTTC. Translated, it gives CASSPARVAGSSYEQYF.

The CDR3 DNA reads TGTGCCAGCCGGGGGGACTCCCCCGGCGAGCAGTACTTC. Translated: CASRGDSPGEQYF. The V and J genes are TRBV6-5 and TRBJ2-7; 7 bases are shared with TRBD2. The CDR3 is made up of 13 amino acids. Germline V gene data show CDR1 as MNHEY and CDR2 as SVGAGI. V lost 8 bases, J lost 6 bases, and 10 bases stayed unmatched.

The chain carries TRBV28 and TRBJ2-4; 7 nucleotides align to TRBD1. V lost 2 bases and J lost 0; bases outside the gene matches: 4. CDR1 and CDR2 (germline): MDHEN, SYDVKM. The CDR3 runs 16 residues. The CDR3 sequence is CASSLPGTVAKNIQYF. The CDR3 nucleotides are TGTGCCAGCAGTTTACCCGGGACAGTAGCCAAAAACATTCAGTACTTC.

This rearrangement joins TRBV19 to TRBJ1-5; D is unresolved. Trimming pared 3 bases from V and 0 bases from J, leaving 9 bases between. In germline, CDR1 is LNHDA, CDR2 SQIVND (reference sequence). The CDR3 is made up of 15 amino acids. CDR3 in DNA: TGTGCCAGTAGTATCGGGTTTGATAGCAATCAGCCCCAGCATTTT. Translating gives CASSIGFDSNQPQHF.

This clone appeared a few times. The J gene is TRBJ1-5, the V gene TRBV6-2 or TRBV6-3; a possible D gene is TRBD1 (5 bases). This CDR3 is built from 17 residues. The germline gives CDR1 MNHEY, CDR2 SVGEGT. Trimming left V 2 bases short and J 1 base short, with 15 bases between. CDR3 sequence (DNA): TGTGCCAGCAGTTACGGTTTCGGAGGGGTGAGCAATCAGCCCCAGCATTTT. Protein product: CASSYGFGGVSNQPQHF.

The chain links TRBV10-2 to TRBJ2-7, with D perhaps TRBD2 (6 bases). V was cut by 2 bases and J by 4 bases, with 12 bases left in between. CDR3 length: 14 amino acids. The germline CDR1 and CDR2 sequences are WSHSY and SAAADI. CDR3 sequence reads: CASSERGSSYEQYF. The CDR3 region has the DNA TGCGCCAGCAGTGAGCGGGGGAGTTCGTACGAGCAGTACTTC.